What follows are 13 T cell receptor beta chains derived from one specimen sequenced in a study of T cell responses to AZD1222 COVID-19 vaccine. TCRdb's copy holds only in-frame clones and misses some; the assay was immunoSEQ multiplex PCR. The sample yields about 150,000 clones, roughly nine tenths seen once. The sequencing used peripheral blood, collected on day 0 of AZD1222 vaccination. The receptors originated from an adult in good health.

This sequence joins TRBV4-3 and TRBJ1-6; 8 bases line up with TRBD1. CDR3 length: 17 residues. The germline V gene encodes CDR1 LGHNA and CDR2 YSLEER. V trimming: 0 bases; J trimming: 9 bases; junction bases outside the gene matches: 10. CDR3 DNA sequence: TGCGCCAGCAGCCAAGAATCAACCCAGGGGGCGGGTTCACCCCTCCACTTT. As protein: CASSQESTQGAGSPLHF.

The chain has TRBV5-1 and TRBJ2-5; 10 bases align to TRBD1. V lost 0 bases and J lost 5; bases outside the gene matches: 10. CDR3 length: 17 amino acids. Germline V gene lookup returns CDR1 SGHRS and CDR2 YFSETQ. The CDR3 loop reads CASSLGGQGRSGETQYF. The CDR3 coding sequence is TGCGCCAGCAGCTTGGGGGGACAGGGGAGGAGCGGCGAGACCCAGTACTTC.

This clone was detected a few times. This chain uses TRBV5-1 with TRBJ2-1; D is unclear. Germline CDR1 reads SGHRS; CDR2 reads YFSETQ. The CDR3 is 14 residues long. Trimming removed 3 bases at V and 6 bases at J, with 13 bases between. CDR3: CASSYRTTFNEQFF. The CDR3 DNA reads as TGCGCCAGCAGCTACCGTACGACTTTCAATGAGCAGTTCTTC.

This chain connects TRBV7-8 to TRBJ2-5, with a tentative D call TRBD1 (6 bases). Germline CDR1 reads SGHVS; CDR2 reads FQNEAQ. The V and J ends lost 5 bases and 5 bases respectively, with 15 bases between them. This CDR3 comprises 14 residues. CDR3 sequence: CASSRNRDLETQYF. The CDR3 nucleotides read TGTGCCAGCAGCCGAAACAGGGATCTGGAGACCCAGTACTTC.

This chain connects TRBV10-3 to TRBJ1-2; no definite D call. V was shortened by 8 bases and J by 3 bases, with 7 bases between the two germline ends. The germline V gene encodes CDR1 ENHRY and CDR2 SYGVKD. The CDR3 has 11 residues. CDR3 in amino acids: CAIGRDYGYTF. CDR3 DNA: TGTGCCATCGGGAGGGACTATGGCTACACCTTC.

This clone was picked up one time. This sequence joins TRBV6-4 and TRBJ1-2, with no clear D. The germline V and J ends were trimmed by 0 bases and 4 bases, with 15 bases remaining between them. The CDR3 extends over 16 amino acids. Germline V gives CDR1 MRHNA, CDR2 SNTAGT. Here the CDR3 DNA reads TGTGCCAGCAGTGACTCCGATAGGAGGGATCGCTATGGCTACACCTTC. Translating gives CASSDSDRRDRYGYTF.

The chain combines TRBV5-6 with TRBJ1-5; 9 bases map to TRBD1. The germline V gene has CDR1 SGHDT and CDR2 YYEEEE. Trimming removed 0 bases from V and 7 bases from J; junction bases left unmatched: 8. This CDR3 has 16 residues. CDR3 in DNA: TGTGCCAGCAGCTTGGGGACAGGGGCCGCTGGCCAGCCCCAGCATTTT. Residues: CASSLGTGAAGQPQHF.

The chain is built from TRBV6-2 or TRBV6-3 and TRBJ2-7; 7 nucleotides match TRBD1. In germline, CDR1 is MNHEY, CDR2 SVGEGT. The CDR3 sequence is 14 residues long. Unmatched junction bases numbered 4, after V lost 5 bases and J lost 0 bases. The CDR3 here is CASSEGANSYEQYF. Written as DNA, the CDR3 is TGTGCCAGCAGTGAGGGGGCGAACTCCTACGAGCAGTACTTC.

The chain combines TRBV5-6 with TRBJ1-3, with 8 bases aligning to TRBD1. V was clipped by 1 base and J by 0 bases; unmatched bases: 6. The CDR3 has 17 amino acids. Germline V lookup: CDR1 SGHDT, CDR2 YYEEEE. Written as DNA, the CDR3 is TGTGCCAGCAGCTTGACCTTAACAGGGGGCTCTGGAAACACCATATATTTT. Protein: CASSLTLTGGSGNTIYF. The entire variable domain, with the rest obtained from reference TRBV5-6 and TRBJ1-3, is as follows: DAGVTQSPTHLIKTRGQQVTLRCSPKSGHDTVSWYQQALGQGPQFIFQYYEEEERQRGNFPDRFSGHQFPNYSSELNVNALLLGDSALYLCASSLTLTGGSGNTIYFGEGSWLTVV.

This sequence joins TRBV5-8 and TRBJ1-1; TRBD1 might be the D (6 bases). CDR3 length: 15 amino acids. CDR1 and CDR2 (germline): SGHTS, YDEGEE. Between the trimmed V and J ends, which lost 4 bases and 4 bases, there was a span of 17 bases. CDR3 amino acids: CASSPDGGHGTEAFF. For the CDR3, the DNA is TGTGCCAGCAGCCCGGACGGGGGGCACGGCACTGAAGCTTTCTTT.

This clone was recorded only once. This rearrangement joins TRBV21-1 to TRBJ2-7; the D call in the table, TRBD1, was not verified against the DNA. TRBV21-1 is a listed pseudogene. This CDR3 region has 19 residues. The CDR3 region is CASSKISLPWAGRLHEQYF. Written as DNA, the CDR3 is TGTGCCAGCAGCAAAATTTCGTTGCCTTGGGCAGGGCGGCTTCACGAGCAGTACTTC.

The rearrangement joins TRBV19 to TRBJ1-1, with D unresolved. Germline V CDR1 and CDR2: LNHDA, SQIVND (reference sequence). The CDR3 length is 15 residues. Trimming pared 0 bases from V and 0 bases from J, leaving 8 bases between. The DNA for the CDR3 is TGTGCCAGTAGTATAGAAGGGAATATGAACACTGAAGCTTTCTTT. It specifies CASSIEGNMNTEAFF. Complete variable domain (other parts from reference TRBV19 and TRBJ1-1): DGGITQSPKYLFRKEGQNVTLSCEQNLNHDAMYWYRQDPGQGLRLIYYSQIVNDFQKGDIAEGYSVSREKKESFPLTVTSAQKNPTAFYLCASSIEGNMNTEAFFGQGTRLTVV.

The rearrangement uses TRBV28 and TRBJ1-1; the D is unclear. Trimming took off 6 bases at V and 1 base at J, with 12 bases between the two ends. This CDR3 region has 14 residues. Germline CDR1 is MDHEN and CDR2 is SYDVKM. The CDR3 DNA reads TGTGCCAGCAGCTCCTCCGGGAGGAACACTGAAGCTTTCTTT. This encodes CASSSSGRNTEAFF.